The 6 T cell receptor beta chains below all came from one sample that was sequenced in a study of siplizumab effects on memory and regulatory T cells. Some clones are missing from TCRdb's copy, which holds only in-frame ones; the method was immunoSEQ multiplex PCR. The table shows some 7,700 clones, with approximately 74% occurring only once. Sequenced material: effector memory CD8+ T cells sorted from blood. Subset noted: unstimulated CD8+ effector memory T cells. The receptors were gathered from a human donor in good health.

As for this clone: Germline is not matched at one junction end, which may reflect a read error. V is TRBV5-1 and J is TRBJ2-2; 9 bases match TRBD2. The CDR3 sequence is 18 residues long. Germline V gene data show CDR1 as SGHRS and CDR2 as YFSETQ. DNA of the CDR3: TGCGCCAGCGGCTTTGGGATTAGCGGGGGCCTGAACACCGGGGAGCTGTTTTTT. It translates to CASGFGISGGLNTGELFF.

This chain links TRBV27 with TRBJ1-1; TRBD1 matches at 7 bases. Germline V lookup: CDR1 MNHEY, CDR2 SMNVEV (reference sequence). CDR3 length equals 12 residues. With V trimmed by 3 bases and J by 7 bases, 2 bases remained unmatched. For the CDR3, the DNA is TGTGCCAGCAGTTTCCCAGGGGGTGAAGCTTTCTTT. Translated, it gives CASSFPGGEAFF.

This clone came up once. The germline gene is not matched at one end of the junction; a read error may be the cause. The chain joins TRBV5-1 to TRBJ2-7, with TRBD2 as a possible D gene (5 bases). The CDR3 is made up of 14 amino acids. The germline V gene encodes CDR1 SGHRS and CDR2 YFSETQ. CDR3 loop: CASSTSWENYEQYF. CDR3 DNA: TGTGCCAGCAGCACCTCGTGGGAGAACTACGAGCAGTACTTC. Drawing the rest from reference TRBV5-1 and TRBJ2-7, the complete variable domain is KAGVTQTPRYLIKTRGQQVTLSCSPISGHRSVSWYQQTPGQGLQFLFEYFSETQRNKGNFPGRFSGRQFSNSRSEMNVSTLELGDSALYLCASSTSWENYEQYFGPGTRLTVT.

The chain uses TRBV18 and TRBJ1-1; 12 positions agree with TRBD1. The germline V gene encodes CDR1 KGHSH and CDR2 LQKENI. V was pared by 4 bases and J by 5 bases, with 8 bases of the junction left unmatched. CDR3 length: 16 amino acids. As DNA, the CDR3 is TGTGCCAGCTCACTTGGGACAGGGGGCCCGAGTACTGAAGCTTTCTTT. This encodes CASSLGTGGPSTEAFF.

The chain couples TRBV7-9 to TRBJ2-1; D is possibly TRBD1 (8 bases). With 8 bases removed from V and 10 bases from J, the gap between germline ends came to 21 bases. The CDR3 runs to 14 residues. Germline lookup yields CDR1 SEHNR and CDR2 FQNEAQ (reference sequence). The DNA of the CDR3 is TGTGCCAGCCGGGCAGGGGGCGAAGCGGGAGAGCAGTTCTTC. It is translated as CASRAGGEAGEQFF.

The chain uses TRBV19 and TRBJ2-2; D is unresolved. Trimming removed 6 bases at V and 6 bases at J, with 14 bases between. CDR1 and CDR2 from the germline V gene are LNHDA and SQIVND (reference sequence). The CDR3 runs to 14 residues. The DNA of the CDR3 is TGTGCCAGTAGCGTAGCCGGTGGGGCCGGGGAGCTGTTTTTT. Amino acids: CASSVAGGAGELFF.